This TCR beta chain originates from a study of regulatory T cells in long-lasting Graves disease. Time point given: persistent/refractory GD, antithyroid drugs over 5 years with positive TRAb. The TCR library was prepared using RNA isolated from PBMCs. Trimming took 4 bases from V and 11 from J, leaving 17 bases between them. The CDR3 contains 13 residues. Germline V gives CDR1 SGHAT, CDR2 FQNNGV. Only a few counts were recorded for this clonotype. Libraries of TCR beta came from iRepertoire HTBI primers plus Arm-PCR of CDR3 regions. TCRdb re-analysed the multiplex PCR reads in MiXCR, keeping a single row per CDR3 protein. This sample has around 460,000 distinct CDR3 sequences, with about 20% found just once.

V gene TRBV11-2 combines with J gene TRBJ1-2, with a tentative D call TRBD1 (6 bases). This TCR derives from a female donor with Graves disease. The source was peripheral blood mononuclear cells (PBMCs), collected when the disease was refractory, from a patient treated with antithyroid drugs. The CDR3 sequence is CASSSPRTAKYTF. CDR3 coding DNA: TGTGCCAGCAGCTCCCCCAGGACAGCAAAGTACACCTTC.